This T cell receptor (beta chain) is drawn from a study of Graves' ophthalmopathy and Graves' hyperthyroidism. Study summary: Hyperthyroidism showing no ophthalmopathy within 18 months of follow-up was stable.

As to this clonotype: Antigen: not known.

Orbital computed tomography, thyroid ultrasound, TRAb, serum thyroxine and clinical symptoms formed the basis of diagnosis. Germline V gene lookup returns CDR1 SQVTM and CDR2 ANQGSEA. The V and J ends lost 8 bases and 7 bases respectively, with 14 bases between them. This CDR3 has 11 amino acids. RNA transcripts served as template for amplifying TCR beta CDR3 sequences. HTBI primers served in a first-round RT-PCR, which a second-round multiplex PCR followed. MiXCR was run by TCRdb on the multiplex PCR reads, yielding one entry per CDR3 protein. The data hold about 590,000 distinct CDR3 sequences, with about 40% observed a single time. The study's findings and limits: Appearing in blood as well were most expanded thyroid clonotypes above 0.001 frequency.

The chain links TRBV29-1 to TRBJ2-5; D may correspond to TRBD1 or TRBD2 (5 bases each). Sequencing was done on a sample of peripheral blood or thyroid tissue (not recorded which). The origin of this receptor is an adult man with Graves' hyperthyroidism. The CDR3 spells CSSTRDGTQYF. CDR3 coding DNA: TGCAGCTCCACACGGGACGGGACCCAGTACTTC.